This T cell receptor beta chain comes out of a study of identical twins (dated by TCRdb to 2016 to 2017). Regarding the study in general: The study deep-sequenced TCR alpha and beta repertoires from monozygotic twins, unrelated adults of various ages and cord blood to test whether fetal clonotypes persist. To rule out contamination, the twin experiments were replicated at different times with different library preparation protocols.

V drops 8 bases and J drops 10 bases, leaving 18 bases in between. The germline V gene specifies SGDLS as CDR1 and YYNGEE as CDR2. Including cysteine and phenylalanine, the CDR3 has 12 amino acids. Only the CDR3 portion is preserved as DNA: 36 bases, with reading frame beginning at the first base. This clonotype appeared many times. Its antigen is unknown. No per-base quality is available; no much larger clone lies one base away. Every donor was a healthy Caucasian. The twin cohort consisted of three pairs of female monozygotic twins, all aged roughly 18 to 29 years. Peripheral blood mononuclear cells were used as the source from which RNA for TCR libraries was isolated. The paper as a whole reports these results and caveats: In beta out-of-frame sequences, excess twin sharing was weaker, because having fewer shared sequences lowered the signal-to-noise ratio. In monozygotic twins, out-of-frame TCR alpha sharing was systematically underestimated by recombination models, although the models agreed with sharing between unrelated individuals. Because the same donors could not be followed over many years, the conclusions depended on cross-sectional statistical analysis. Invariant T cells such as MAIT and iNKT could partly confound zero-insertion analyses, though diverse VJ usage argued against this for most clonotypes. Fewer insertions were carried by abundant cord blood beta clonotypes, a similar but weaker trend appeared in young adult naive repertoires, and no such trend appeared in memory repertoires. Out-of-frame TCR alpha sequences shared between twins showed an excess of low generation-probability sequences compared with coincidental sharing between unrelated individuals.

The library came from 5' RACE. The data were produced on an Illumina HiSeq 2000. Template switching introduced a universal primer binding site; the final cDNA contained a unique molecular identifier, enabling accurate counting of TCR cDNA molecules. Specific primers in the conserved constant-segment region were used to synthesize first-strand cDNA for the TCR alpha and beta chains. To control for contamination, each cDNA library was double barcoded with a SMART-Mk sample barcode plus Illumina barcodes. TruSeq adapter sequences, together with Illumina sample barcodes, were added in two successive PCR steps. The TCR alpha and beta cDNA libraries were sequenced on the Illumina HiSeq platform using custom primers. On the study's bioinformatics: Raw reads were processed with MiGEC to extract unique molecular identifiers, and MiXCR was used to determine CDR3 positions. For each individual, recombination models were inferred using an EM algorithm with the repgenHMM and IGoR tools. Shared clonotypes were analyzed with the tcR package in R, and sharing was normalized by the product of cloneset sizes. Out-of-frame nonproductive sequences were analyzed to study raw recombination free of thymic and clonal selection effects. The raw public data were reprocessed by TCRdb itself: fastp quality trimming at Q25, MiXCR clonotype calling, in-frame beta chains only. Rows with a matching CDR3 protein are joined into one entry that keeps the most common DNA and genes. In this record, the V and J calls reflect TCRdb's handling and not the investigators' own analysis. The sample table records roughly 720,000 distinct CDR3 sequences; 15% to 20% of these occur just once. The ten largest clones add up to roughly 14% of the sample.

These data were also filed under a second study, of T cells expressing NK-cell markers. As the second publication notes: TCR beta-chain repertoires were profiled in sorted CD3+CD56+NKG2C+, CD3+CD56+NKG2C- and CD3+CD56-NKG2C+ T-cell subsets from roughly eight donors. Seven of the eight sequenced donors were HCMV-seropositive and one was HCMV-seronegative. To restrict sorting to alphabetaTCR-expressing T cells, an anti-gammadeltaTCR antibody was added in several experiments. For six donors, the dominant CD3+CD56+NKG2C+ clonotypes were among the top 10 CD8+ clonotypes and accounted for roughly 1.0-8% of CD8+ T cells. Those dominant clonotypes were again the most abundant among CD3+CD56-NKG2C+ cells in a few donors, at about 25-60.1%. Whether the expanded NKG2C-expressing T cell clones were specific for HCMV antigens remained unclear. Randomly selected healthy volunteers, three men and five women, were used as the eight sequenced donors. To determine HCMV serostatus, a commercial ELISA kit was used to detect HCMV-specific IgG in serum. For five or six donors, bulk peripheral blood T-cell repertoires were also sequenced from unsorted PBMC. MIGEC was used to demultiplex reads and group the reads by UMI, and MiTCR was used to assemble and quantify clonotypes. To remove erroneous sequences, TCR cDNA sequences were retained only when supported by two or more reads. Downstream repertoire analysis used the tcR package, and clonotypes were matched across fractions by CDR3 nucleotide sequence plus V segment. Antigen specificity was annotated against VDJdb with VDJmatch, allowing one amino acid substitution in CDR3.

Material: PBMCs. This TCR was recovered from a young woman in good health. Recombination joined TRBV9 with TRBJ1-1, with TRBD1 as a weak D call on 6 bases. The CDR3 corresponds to CASRDTFGGAFF. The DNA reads TGTGCCAGTCGGGACACCTTCGGTGGAGCTTTCTTT.